The rows below give T cell receptor beta chains drawn from one sample of a study of blood T cell repertoires in COVID-19. Clones were read by immunoSEQ multiplex PCR, and TCRdb kept only the in-frame ones, dropping some. The sample carries approximately 31,000 clones, about 85% recorded once. Sequencing was performed on peripheral blood. These receptors came from a woman aged 60-75 years with active COVID-19. CDR3s include the opening cysteine and the closing phenylalanine or tryptophan. D genes are given only for firm matches. Only some rows state a clone size, as once, few, many or a class for expanded clones.

TRBV2,TRBD2,-,TRBJ2-1,13,CASSQASGVEQFF,TGTGCCAGCAGTCAAGCTAGCGGGGTTGAGCAGTTCTTC
TRBV2,TRBD2,-,TRBJ2-3,14,CASSPGLGQDTQYF,TGTGCCAGTTCTCCGGGACTAGGGCAAGATACGCAGTATTTT
TRBV5-1,TRBD2,-,TRBJ2-1,17,CASSPRGSGISYNEQFF,TGCGCCAGCAGCCCCCGGGGTAGCGGGATATCCTACAATGAGCAGTTCTTC
TRBV3-1/TRBV3-2,TRBD1,-,TRBJ1-6,15,CASSPPGTVGSPLHF,TGTGCCAGCAGCCCCCCCGGGACAGTCGGATCACCCCTCCACTTT
TRBV11-1,-,-,TRBJ2-2,14,CASSPTTNTGELFF,TGTGCCAGCAGCCCCACTACGAACACCGGGGAGCTGTTTTTT
TRBV19,TRBD1,-,TRBJ1-1,18,CASIGATGGFKLLPEAFF,TGTGCCAGTATAGGGGCGACAGGGGGCTTCAAGTTACTACCTGAAGCTTTCTTT
TRBV6-4,TRBD2,-,TRBJ2-3,15,CASSFVAGKLDTQYF,TGTGCCAGCAGTTTTGTAGCGGGGAAGTTGGATACGCAGTATTTT
TRBV9,TRBD2,-,TRBJ2-1,15,CASSVSSGSYGEQFF,TGTGCCAGCAGCGTATCTAGCGGGAGTTATGGTGAGCAGTTCTTC
TRBV5-3,TRBD2,-,TRBJ2-1,18,CARTPGGPALLTYNEQFF,TGTGCCAGAACCCCGGGAGGGCCCGCTCTTTTAACCTACAATGAGCAGTTCTTC
TRBV9,TRBD1,-,TRBJ1-6,14,CASSRDRENSPLHF,TGTGCCAGCAGTCGGGACAGGGAGAATTCACCCCTCCACTTT
TRBV10-2,TRBD2,-,TRBJ2-7,15,CASSESIGRSYEQYF,TGCGCCAGCAGTGAGTCGATCGGGAGGTCCTACGAGCAGTACTTC
TRBV7-6,-,-,TRBJ2-7,14,CASSPGKKGNEQYF,TGTGCCAGCAGCCCAGGGAAGAAGGGAAACGAGCAGTACTTC
TRBV6-5,-,few,TRBJ2-7,13,CASTRRLDYEQYF,TGTGCCAGCACCCGGCGGTTGGACTACGAGCAGTACTTC
TRBV4-1,-,-,TRBJ2-1,14,CASSQDTDYNEQFF,TGCGCCAGCAGCCAAGATACAGATTACAATGAGCAGTTCTTC
TRBV5-6,TRBD1,few,TRBJ1-2,13,CASSLLRGYGYTF,TGTGCCAGCAGCTTGCTCAGGGGGTATGGCTACACCTTC